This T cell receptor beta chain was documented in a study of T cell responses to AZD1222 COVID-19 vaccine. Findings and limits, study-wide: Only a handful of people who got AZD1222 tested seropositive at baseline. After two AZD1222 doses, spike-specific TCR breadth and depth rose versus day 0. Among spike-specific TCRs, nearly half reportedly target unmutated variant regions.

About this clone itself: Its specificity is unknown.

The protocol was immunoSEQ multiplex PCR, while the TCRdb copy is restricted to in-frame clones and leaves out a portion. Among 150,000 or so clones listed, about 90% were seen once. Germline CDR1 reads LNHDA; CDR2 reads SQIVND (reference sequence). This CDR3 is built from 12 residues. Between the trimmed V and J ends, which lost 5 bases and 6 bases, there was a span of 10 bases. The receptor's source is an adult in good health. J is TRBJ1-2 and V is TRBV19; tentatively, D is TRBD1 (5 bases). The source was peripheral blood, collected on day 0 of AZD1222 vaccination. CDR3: CASSAQGDGYTF. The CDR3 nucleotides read TGTGCCAGTAGTGCGCAGGGTGATGGCTACACCTTC.